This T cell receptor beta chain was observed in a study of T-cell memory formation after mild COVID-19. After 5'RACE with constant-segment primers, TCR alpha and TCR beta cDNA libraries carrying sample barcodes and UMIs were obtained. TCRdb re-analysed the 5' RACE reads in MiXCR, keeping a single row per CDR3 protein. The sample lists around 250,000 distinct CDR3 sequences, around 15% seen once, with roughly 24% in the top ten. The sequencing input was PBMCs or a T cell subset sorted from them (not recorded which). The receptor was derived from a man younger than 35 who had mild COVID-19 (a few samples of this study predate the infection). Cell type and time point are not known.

CDR3 DNA sequence: TGCAGTGCTGGCTTTAGGGACAGGGGTCAGCCCCAGCATTTT. It encodes CSAGFRDRGQPQHF. The chain links TRBV20-1 to TRBJ1-5; 10 bases are a match to TRBD1. Trimming at V came to 5 bases and at J to 6 bases, leaving 7 bases not matched to a gene. The CDR3 covers 14 residues. Looked up from germline, CDR1 is DFQATT and CDR2 is SNEGSKA (reference sequence).